This T cell receptor beta chain stems from a study of response to subunit inactivated influenza vaccine. Overall study findings and caveats: T cells newly recruited by each seasonal influenza vaccination are few, the authors suggested.

MiXCR, run by TCRdb on the RT-PCR reads, gives a single entry per CDR3 protein. The sample includes around 300,000 distinct CDR3 sequences, 22% of them seen just once. Details on this clonotype: Its cognate antigen is unknown.

Per germline, CDR1 DFQATT and CDR2 SNEGSKA (reference sequence). V was shortened by 5 bases and J by 3 bases, with 3 bases between the two germline ends. The CDR3 is 10 residues long. Sequenced material: PBMCs from blood, taken 21 months after vaccination. V and J are TRBV20-1 and TRBJ2-3; D remains unclear. The receptor was isolated from a man aged 45 to 70 who received an inactivated influenza vaccine. The CDR3, as DNA: TGCAGTGCTGGGACAGATACGCAGTATTTT. Residues: CSAGTDTQYF.